The TCR beta chain under discussion was sequenced for a study of blood T cells in healthy people across ages. Per germline, CDR1 SEHNR and CDR2 FQNEAQ (reference sequence). This CDR3 is 18 amino acids long. Trimming took 5 bases from V and 5 from J, leaving 25 bases between them. For the second PCR, which ran for about 6 to 11 cycles, a sample-barcoded 5' primer and a J-beta primer mix were used. TCRdb independently ran MiXCR on the 5' RACE reads; one entry per CDR3 protein. The sample consists of over a million distinct CDR3 sequences, approximately 59% of them appearing once. V usage is TRBV7-9 and J usage is TRBJ2-1; TRBD1 might be the D (5 bases). The clonotype comes from a man in his late teens or twenties in good health. The sample comprised blood. CDR3 nucleotides: TGTGCCAGCAGCCATCCCGCGCGACAGACTCGCCCAGACAATGAGCAGTTCTTC. This codes for CASSHPARQTRPDNEQFF.